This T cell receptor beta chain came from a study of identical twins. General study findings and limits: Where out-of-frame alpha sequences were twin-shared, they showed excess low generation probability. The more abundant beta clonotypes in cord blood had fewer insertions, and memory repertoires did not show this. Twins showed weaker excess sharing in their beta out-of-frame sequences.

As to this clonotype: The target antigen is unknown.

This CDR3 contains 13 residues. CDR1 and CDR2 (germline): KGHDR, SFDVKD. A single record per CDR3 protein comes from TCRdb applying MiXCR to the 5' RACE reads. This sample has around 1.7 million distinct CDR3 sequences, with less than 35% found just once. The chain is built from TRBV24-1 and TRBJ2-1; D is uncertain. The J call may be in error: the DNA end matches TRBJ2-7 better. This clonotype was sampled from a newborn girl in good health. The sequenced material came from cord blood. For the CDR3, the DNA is TGTGCCACCAGTGACCAGCCCTACAATGAGCAGTACTTC. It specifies CATSDQPYNEQYF.